The 25 T cell receptor beta chains reported below all come from one sample, sequenced in a study of radiation and T cells in renal cell carcinoma. Generated by immunoSEQ multiplex PCR, the TCRdb table keeps only in-frame clones and is missing some. The sample contains around 170,000 clones, around 90% of which appear only once. The sample's time point: blood 4 weeks post-SBRT, at nephrectomy. Described treatment: 15 Gy SBRT to primary tumor, nephrectomy 4 weeks later. Sequenced here: blood, sampled from a patient whose treatment included radiotherapy and nephrectomy. All receptors come from a woman between 45 and 60 years old with renal cell carcinoma.

The J gene is TRBJ1-5, the V gene TRBV5-6, with unresolved D. Germline V gene data show CDR1 as SGHDT and CDR2 as YYEEEE. This CDR3 contains 16 residues. Trimming stripped 2 bases from V and 1 base from J, with 13 bases between. The CDR3 coding sequence is TGTGCCAGCAGCTTTAAAGGGTGGCGAAGCAATCAGCCCCAGCATTTT. Encoded protein: CASSFKGWRSNQPQHF. The entire variable domain, with the rest obtained from reference TRBV5-6 and TRBJ1-5, is as follows: DAGVTQSPTHLIKTRGQQVTLRCSPKSGHDTVSWYQQALGQGPQFIFQYYEEEERQRGNFPDRFSGHQFPNYSSELNVNALLLGDSALYLCASSFKGWRSNQPQHFGDGTRLSIL.

The chain uses TRBV19 and TRBJ1-2; the D gene is possibly TRBD1 (5 bases). Germline loops: CDR1 LNHDA, CDR2 SQIVND (reference sequence). V gave up 6 bases and J gave up 2 bases, with 19 bases separating them. The CDR3 totals 16 residues. The CDR3: CASRNRGLDLNYGYTF. In nucleotides, the CDR3 is TGTGCCAGTAGAAACCGGGGCCTAGACCTCAACTATGGCTACACCTTC.

The J gene is TRBJ2-3, the V gene TRBV2; 8 positions match TRBD2. This CDR3 has 15 amino acids. Germline assignment: CDR1 SNHLY and CDR2 FYNNEI. V gave up 2 bases and J gave up 5 bases; unmatched junction bases: 6. Here the CDR3 DNA reads TGTGCCAGCAGTGAAATGCGGGGGGAACTAGATACGCAGTATTTT. Translation: CASSEMRGELDTQYF.

The chain is built from TRBV9 and TRBJ1-3; no firm D call. Per the germline V gene, CDR1 is SGDLS and CDR2 is YYNGEE. CDR3 length: 15 amino acids. Deletions cut 0 bases from V and 3 bases from J, with 10 bases between. This chain's CDR3 is CASSVEGGGGNTIYF. CDR3 in DNA: TGTGCCAGCAGCGTAGAGGGAGGAGGTGGAAACACCATATATTTT.

V gene TRBV7-9 combines with J gene TRBJ1-1, with TRBD1 as a possible D gene (6 bases). CDR1 is SEHNR, CDR2 FQNEAQ, per germline (reference sequence). Trimming took 4 bases from V and 7 from J, leaving 7 bases between them. The CDR3 is made up of 11 amino acids. The CDR3 loop reads CASSSQGEAFF. The CDR3 nucleotides read TGTGCCAGCAGCTCACAGGGTGAAGCTTTCTTT. Drawing the rest from reference TRBV7-9 and TRBJ1-1, the complete variable domain is DTGVSQNPRHKITKRGQNVTFRCDPISEHNRLYWYRQTLGQGPEFLTYFQNEAQLEKSRLLSDRFSAERPKGSFSTLEIQRTEQGDSAMYLCASSSQGEAFFGQGTRLTVV.

This chain uses TRBV19 with TRBJ2-7, with TRBD1 as a possible D gene (6 bases). The germline V and J ends were trimmed by 6 bases and 3 bases, with 15 bases remaining between them. Germline CDR1 reads LNHDA; CDR2 reads SQIVND (reference sequence). The CDR3 has 14 residues. The CDR3 DNA reads as TGTGCCAGTAGGAATCGGGGACAACACTACGAGCAGTACTTC. It translates to CASRNRGQHYEQYF.

The J gene is TRBJ1-1, the V gene TRBV7-2, with a tentative D call TRBD1 (5 bases). Germline values: CDR1 SGHTA, CDR2 FQGNSA. V shed 1 base and J shed 1 base, with 10 bases lying between them. The CDR3 is 15 residues long. CDR3 DNA: TGTGCCAGCAGCTTAGGTGGGGCCAGGAACACTGAAGCTTTCTTT. Protein: CASSLGGARNTEAFF.

The rearrangement links TRBV29-1 to TRBJ1-1; a weak D match, TRBD1 (6 bases). CDR3 length equals 15 residues. CDR1 and CDR2 (germline): SQVTM, ANQGSEA. V lost 1 base and J 4 bases, leaving 16 bases between the germline ends. In DNA, the CDR3 is TGCAGCGTTGAAGGCGGGGACCGAGGGGGCACTGAAGCTTTCTTT. Amino acid sequence: CSVEGGDRGGTEAFF. Full variable domain (rest looked up from reference TRBV29-1 and TRBJ1-1): SAVISQKPSRDICQRGTSLTIQCQVDSQVTMMFWYRQQPGQSLTLIATANQGSEATYESGFVIDKFPISRPNLTFSTLTVSNMSPEDSSIYLCSVEGGDRGGTEAFFGQGTRLTVV.

This chain links TRBV29-1 with TRBJ2-1, with TRBD2 matching 9 bases. The germline V gene encodes CDR1 SQVTM and CDR2 ANQGSEA. CDR3 length: 15 amino acids. The trim removed 2 bases at V and 9 bases at J, leaving 11 bases unmatched. The CDR3 protein is CSVERVGTSISEQFF. The DNA of the CDR3 is TGCAGCGTTGAACGGGTGGGGACTAGCATTTCTGAGCAGTTCTTC.

The chain carries TRBV6-6 and TRBJ1-1, with a possible D match to TRBD1 (5 bases). The V gene lost 7 bases and the J gene lost 4 bases, with 10 bases spanning the gap. The germline V gene has CDR1 MNHNY and CDR2 SVGAGI (reference sequence). The CDR3 spans 12 residues. The CDR3 loop is CASKEGSTEAFF. DNA of the CDR3: TGTGCCAGCAAAGAGGGGAGCACTGAAGCTTTCTTT.

The chain uses TRBV29-1 and TRBJ2-2; no clear D. The CDR3 is 12 amino acids. CDR1 is SQVTM and CDR2 is ANQGSEA in the germline V gene. Between the trimmed V and J ends, which lost 4 bases and 1 base, there was a span of 4 bases. CDR3 DNA: TGCAGCGTTGTTGAGAACACCGGGGAGCTGTTTTTT. It codes for CSVVENTGELFF.

CDR3 DNA: TGTGCCAGTAGTATGTCAGGGGGCAGAGGGTATGGCTACACCTTC. Protein sequence: CASSMSGGRGYGYTF. V is TRBV19 and J is TRBJ1-2; 8 bases align to TRBD1. This CDR3 has 15 amino acids. V lost 3 bases to trimming and J lost 5 bases; unmatched junction nucleotides: 8. Germline CDR1 is LNHDA and CDR2 is SQIVND (reference sequence).

This sequence joins TRBV6-1 and TRBJ2-3, with D perhaps matching TRBD2 (5 bases). Per the germline V gene, CDR1 is MNHNS and CDR2 is SASEGT. The V end was cut by 5 bases, the J end by 3 bases, with 12 bases between. There are 14 residues in the CDR3. In DNA, the CDR3 is TGTGCCAGCAGTATACTAGATGGAACAGATACGCAGTATTTT. Translating gives CASSILDGTDTQYF.

This chain connects TRBV7-2 to TRBJ2-1; TRBD2 matches at 11 bases. CDR1 and CDR2 (germline): SGHTA, FQGNSA. Trimming took 5 bases from V and 4 from J; bases not matched to a gene: 7. The CDR3 has 16 amino acids. The CDR3 DNA reads as TGTGCCAGCAGCGGGGCCAGACTAGCGGGGTACAATGAGCAGTTCTTC. Translated: CASSGARLAGYNEQFF.

The V call is TRBV29-1, the J call TRBJ2-3, with D tentatively TRBD1 (6 bases). Trimming took off 7 bases at V and 3 bases at J, with 11 bases between the two ends. Germline CDR1 is SQVTM and CDR2 is ANQGSEA. The CDR3 runs 12 residues. DNA for the CDR3: TGCAGCGCAACCCAGGGGACAGATACGCAGTATTTT. As protein: CSATQGTDTQYF.

This clone was counted once. Here the CDR3 reads CASSLRPGGPEPQHF. The CDR3 nucleotides are TGTGCCAGCAGCTTACGCCCTGGCGGGCCCGAGCCCCAGCATTTT. V is TRBV7-2 and J is TRBJ1-5; D gene ambiguous. Trimming shortened V by 2 bases and J by 8 bases, and 16 bases separated the two germline ends. The CDR3 is 15 amino acids. Germline V gene lookup returns CDR1 SGHTA and CDR2 FQGNSA.

The chain combines TRBV6-1 with TRBJ2-1, with 10 bases lining up with TRBD1. CDR1 and CDR2 from the germline V gene are MNHNS and SASEGT. This CDR3 comprises 14 residues. V gave up 7 bases and J gave up 3 bases; unmatched junction bases: 3. CDR3 sequence reads: CASTGQGNYNEQFF. CDR3 in DNA: TGTGCCAGCACGGGACAGGGGAACTACAATGAGCAGTTCTTC.

The CDR3 loop reads CASTPRGSWTQYF. DNA of the CDR3: TGTGCCAGCACCCCGAGGGGGAGCTGGACGCAGTATTTT. The V and J genes are TRBV25-1 and TRBJ2-3; TRBD1 is a possible D gene (6 bases). The CDR3 has 13 amino acids. Looked up from germline, CDR1 is MGHDK and CDR2 is SYGVNS. The V gene lost 7 bases and the J gene lost 9 bases, with 17 bases spanning the gap.

V gene TRBV6-1 combines with J gene TRBJ2-7; no firm D call. Trimming took off 6 bases at V and 0 bases at J, with 9 bases between the two ends. The V gene's germline CDR1 is MNHNS and CDR2 SASEGT. The CDR3 runs 13 residues. In DNA form, the CDR3 reads TGTGCCAGCAGGAGGACCCTCTCCTACGAGCAGTACTTC. Translating gives CASRRTLSYEQYF.

The CDR3 spells CASKYGRFSGGAEETQYF. Here the CDR3 DNA reads TGTGCCAGCAAATATGGTCGATTTAGCGGGGGGGCTGAAGAGACCCAGTACTTC. This chain uses TRBV7-2 with TRBJ2-5; TRBD2 aligns across 11 bases. J gave up 3 bases and V 7 bases, and 16 bases lay outside the gene matches. The CDR3 is made up of 18 amino acids. The germline CDR1 and CDR2 sequences are SGHTA and FQGNSA.

The rearrangement uses TRBV19 and TRBJ2-3; a possible D gene is TRBD1 (6 bases). V lost 8 bases and J 3 bases, leaving 15 bases between the germline ends. The germline V gene encodes CDR1 LNHDA and CDR2 SQIVND (reference sequence). This CDR3 comprises 14 residues. CDR3 in DNA: TGTGCCAGTTCTTTACAGGGAGTTACAGATACGCAGTATTTT. It yields the protein CASSLQGVTDTQYF.

The V and J genes are TRBV7-9 and TRBJ1-5; D is possibly TRBD1 (6 bases). Trimming cost V 6 bases and J 4 bases, with 13 bases left between them. Germline CDR1 and CDR2: SEHNR and FQNEAQ (reference sequence). This CDR3 region has 14 residues. In nucleotides, the CDR3 is TGTGCCAGCAGGAAACAGGGCCCGAATCAGCCCCAGCATTTT. Protein sequence: CASRKQGPNQPQHF.

This clone was seen just once. The J gene is TRBJ2-3, the V gene TRBV7-2; possibly TRBD1 or TRBD2 for D (5 bases each). This CDR3 is built from 15 residues. Germline CDR1 and CDR2: SGHTA and FQGNSA. V lost 5 bases to trimming and J lost 0 bases, with 12 bases between them. The CDR3: CASSPGPGSTDTQYF. CDR3 DNA sequence: TGTGCCAGCAGCCCGGGACCCGGAAGCACAGATACGCAGTATTTT.

In DNA, the CDR3 is TGTGCCAGCTCACCACGTAACAGGGACAATGAGCAGTTCTTC. Its protein is CASSPRNRDNEQFF. V and J are TRBV18 and TRBJ2-1; D possibly corresponds to TRBD1 (6 bases). Trimming removed 1 base at V and 5 bases at J, with 9 bases between. Germline V gene data show CDR1 as KGHSH and CDR2 as LQKENI. The CDR3 is 14 residues long.

This chain joins TRBV9 and TRBJ1-1, with a weak D call TRBD1 (6 bases). CDR3 length: 15 amino acids. Per germline, CDR1 SGDLS and CDR2 YYNGEE. Trimming stripped 0 bases from V and 1 base from J, with 10 bases between. The CDR3 spells CASSVAPGENTEAFF. In nucleotides, the CDR3 is TGTGCCAGCAGCGTAGCTCCAGGGGAGAACACTGAAGCTTTCTTT.